The source of this T cell receptor (beta chain) is a study of control samples from healthy donors and cancer patients. The table came from immunoSEQ multiplex PCR; TCRdb's copy has only in-frame clones and leaves some out. The sample records about 35,000 clones, approximately 95% being singletons. Germline lookup yields CDR1 SGDLS and CDR2 YYNGEE. This CDR3 has 14 residues. V was clipped by 4 bases and J by 1 base, with 11 bases between them. This chain uses TRBV9 with TRBJ1-1; D unresolved. What was sequenced was PBMCs. The receptor was derived from a man aged 35 to 55 with colorectal cancer. CDR3 loop: CASSPGSENTEAFF. The CDR3 DNA reads as TGTGCCAGCAGCCCCGGGTCAGAGAACACTGAAGCTTTCTTT.